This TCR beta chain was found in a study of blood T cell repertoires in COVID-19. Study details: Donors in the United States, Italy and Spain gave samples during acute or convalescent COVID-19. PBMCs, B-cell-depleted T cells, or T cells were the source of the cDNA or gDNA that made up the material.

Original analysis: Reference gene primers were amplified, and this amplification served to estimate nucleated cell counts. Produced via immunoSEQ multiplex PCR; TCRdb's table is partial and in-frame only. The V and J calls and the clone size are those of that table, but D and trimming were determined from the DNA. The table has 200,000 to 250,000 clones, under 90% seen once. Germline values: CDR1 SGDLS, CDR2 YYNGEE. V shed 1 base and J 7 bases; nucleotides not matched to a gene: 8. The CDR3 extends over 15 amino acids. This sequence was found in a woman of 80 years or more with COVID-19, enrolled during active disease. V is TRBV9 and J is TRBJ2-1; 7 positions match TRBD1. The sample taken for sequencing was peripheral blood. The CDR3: CASSVRQGAWNEQFF. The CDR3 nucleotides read TGTGCCAGCAGCGTAAGACAGGGTGCGTGGAATGAGCAGTTCTTC.